This record looks at one TCR beta chain sequence and its context. Its specificity is unknown. The TCR cDNA carried a universal primer site and UMIs from 5'RACE template switching. MiXCR, applied by TCRdb to the 5' RACE reads, yields one record per CDR3 protein. In the table there are under 200,000 distinct CDR3 sequences, 6% to 7.5% of which are singletons. The record originates from a study of T cells after yellow fever vaccination. Study-wide results and caveats: Secondary responses were weaker yet peaked faster, day 5 versus 15.

The V end was cut by 4 bases, the J end by 2 bases, with 12 bases between. This CDR3 has 15 amino acids. Germline V CDR1 and CDR2: SGHTA, FQGNSA. Here the sequenced sample was CD4+ T cells sorted from PBMCs, taken less than 6 days after the first yellow fever vaccination. The chain uses TRBV7-2 and TRBJ1-3; maybe TRBD1 (6 bases). The clonotype was recovered from a man younger than 35 who received the YFV17D yellow fever vaccine. The CDR3 DNA sequence: TGTGCCAGCAGCTCCCAAGGGGGGGCTGGAAACACCATATATTTT. This codes for CASSSQGGAGNTIYF.